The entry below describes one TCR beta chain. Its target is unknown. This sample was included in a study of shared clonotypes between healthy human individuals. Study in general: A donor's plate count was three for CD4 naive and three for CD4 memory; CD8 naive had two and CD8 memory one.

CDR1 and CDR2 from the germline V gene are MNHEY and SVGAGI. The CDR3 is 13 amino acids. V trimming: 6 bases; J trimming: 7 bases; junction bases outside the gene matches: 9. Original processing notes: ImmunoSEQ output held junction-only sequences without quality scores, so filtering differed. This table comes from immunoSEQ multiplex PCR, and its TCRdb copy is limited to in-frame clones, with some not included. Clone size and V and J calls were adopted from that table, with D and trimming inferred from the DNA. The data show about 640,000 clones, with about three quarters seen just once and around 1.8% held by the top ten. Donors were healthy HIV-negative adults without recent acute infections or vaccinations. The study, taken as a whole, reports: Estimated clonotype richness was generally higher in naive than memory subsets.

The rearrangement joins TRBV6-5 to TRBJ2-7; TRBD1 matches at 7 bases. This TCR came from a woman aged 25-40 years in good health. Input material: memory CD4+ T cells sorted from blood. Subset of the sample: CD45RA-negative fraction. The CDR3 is CASSSLDRAEQYF. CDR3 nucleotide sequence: TGTGCCAGCAGCTCGCTCGACAGGGCTGAGCAGTACTTC.